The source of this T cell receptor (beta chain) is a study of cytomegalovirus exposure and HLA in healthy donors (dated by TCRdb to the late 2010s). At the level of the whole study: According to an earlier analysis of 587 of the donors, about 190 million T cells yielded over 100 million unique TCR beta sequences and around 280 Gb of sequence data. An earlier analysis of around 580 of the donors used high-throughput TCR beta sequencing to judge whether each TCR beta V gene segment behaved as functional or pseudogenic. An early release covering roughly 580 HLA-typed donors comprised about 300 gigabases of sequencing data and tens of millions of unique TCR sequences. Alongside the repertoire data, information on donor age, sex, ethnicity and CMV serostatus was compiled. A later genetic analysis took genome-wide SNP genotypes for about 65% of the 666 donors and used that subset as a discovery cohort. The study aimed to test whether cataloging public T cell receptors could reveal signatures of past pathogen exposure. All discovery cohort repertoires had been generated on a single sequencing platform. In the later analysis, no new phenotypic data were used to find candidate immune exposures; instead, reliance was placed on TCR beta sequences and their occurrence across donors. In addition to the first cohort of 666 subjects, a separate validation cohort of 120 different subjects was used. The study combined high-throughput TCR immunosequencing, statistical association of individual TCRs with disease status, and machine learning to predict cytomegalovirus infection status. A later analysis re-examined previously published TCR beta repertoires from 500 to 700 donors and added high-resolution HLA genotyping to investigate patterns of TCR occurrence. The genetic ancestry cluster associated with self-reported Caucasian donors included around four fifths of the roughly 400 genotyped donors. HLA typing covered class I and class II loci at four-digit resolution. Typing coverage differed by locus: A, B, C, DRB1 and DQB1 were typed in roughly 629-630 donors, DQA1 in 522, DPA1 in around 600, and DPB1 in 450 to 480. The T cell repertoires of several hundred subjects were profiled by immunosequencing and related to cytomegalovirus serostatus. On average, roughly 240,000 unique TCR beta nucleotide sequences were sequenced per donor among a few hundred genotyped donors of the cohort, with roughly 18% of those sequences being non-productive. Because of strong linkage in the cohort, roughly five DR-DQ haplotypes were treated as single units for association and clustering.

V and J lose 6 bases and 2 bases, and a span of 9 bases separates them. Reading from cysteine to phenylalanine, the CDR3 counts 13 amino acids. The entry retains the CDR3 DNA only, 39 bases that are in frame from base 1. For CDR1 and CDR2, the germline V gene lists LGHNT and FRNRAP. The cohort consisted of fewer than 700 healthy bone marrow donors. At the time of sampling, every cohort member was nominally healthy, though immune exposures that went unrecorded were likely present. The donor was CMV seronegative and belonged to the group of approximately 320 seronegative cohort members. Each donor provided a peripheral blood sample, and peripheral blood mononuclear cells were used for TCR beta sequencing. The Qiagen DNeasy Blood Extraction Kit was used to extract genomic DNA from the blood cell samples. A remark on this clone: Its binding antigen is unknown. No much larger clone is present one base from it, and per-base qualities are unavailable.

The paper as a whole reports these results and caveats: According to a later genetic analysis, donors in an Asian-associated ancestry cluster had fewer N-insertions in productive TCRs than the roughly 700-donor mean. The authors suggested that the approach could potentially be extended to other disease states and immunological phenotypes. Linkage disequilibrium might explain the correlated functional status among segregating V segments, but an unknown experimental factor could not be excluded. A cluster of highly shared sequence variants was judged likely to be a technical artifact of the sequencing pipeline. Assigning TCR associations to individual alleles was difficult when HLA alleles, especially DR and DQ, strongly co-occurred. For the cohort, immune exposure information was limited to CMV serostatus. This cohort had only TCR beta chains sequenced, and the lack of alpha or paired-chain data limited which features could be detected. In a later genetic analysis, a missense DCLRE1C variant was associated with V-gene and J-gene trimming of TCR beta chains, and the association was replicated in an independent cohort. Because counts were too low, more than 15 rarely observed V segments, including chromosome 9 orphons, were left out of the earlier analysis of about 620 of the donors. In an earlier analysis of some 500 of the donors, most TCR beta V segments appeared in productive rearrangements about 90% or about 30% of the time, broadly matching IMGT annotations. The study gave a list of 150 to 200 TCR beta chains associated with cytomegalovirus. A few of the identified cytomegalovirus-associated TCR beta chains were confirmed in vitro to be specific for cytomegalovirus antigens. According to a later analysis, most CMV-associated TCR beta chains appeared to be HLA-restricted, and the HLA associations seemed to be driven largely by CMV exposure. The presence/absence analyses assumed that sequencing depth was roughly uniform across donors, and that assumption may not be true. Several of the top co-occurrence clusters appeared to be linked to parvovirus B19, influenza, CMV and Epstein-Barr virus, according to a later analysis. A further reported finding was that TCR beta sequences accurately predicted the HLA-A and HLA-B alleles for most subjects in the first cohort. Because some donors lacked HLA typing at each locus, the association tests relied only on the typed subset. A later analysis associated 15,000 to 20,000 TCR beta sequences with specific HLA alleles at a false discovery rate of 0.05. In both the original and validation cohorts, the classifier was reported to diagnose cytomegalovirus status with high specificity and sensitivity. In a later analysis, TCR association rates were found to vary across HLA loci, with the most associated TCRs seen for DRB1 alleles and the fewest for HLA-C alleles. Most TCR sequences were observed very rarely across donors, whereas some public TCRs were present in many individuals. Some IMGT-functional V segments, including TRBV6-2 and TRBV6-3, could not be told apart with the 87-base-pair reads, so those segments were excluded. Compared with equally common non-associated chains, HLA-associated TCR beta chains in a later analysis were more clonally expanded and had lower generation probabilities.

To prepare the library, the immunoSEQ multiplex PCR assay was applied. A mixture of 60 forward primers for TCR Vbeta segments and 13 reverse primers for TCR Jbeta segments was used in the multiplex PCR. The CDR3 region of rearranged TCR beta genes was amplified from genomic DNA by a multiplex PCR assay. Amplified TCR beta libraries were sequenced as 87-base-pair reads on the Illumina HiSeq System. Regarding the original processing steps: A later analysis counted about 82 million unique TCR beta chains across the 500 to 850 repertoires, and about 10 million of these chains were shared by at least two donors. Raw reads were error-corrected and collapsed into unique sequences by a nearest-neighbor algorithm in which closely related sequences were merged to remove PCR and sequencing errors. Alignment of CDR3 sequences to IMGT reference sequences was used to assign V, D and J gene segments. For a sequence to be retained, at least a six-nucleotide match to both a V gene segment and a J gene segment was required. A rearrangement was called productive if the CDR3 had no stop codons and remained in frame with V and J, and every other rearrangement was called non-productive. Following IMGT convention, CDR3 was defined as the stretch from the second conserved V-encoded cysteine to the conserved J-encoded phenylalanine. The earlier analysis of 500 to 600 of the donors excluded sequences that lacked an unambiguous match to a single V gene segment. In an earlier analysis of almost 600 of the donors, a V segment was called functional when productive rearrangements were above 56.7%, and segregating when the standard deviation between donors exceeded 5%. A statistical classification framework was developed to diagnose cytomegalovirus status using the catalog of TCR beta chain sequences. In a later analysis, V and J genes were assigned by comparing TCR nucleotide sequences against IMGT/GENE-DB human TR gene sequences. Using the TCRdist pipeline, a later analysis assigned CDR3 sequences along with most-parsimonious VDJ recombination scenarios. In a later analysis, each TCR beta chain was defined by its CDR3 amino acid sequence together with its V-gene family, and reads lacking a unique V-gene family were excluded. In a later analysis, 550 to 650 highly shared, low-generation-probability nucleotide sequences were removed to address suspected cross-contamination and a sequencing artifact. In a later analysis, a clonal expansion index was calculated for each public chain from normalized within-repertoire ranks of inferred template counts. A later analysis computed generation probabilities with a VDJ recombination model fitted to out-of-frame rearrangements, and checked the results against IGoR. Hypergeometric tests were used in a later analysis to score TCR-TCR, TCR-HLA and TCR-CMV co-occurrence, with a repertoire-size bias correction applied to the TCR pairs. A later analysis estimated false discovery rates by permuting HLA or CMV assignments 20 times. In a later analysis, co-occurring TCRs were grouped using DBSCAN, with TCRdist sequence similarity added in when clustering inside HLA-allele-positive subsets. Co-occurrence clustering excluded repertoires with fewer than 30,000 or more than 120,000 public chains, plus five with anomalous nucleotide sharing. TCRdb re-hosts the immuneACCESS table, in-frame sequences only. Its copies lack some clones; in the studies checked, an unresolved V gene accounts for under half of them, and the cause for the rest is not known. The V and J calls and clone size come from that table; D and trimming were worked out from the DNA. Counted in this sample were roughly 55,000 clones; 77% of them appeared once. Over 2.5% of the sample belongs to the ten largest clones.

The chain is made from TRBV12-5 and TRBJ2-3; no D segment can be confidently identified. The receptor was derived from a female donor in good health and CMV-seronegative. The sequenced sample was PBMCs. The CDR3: CASGLFYTDTQYF. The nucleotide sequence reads TGTGCTAGTGGACTCTTCTACACAGATACGCAGTATTTT.